The 28 T cell receptor beta chains reported below all come from one sample, sequenced in a study of blood T cells in healthy people across ages. For the second PCR, which ran for 7 to 11 cycles, a sample-barcoded 5' primer and a J-beta primer mix were used. MiXCR, run by TCRdb on the 5' RACE reads, gives a single entry per CDR3 protein. Among some 1.7 million distinct CDR3 sequences listed, roughly 28% were seen once. Sequenced sample: blood. The receptors were gathered from a woman aged 25 to 39 in good health.

At least ten counts were recorded for this clonotype. The chain employs TRBV20-1 and TRBJ2-5; D is unresolved. The CDR3 has 13 amino acids. CDR1 DFQATT and CDR2 SNEGSKA come from the germline V gene (reference sequence). The V end lost 3 bases, the J end lost 2 bases, and 10 bases lay between the germline ends. CDR3 coding DNA: TGCAGTGCTAGTATGGGCAGTCAAGAGACCCAGTACTTC. Its protein is CSASMGSQETQYF.

The CDR3 nucleotides are TGCAGCGTTACCCCAGGAAACTACGAGCAGTACTTC. This translates into CSVTPGNYEQYF. This chain joins TRBV29-1 and TRBJ2-7; D gene uncertain. This CDR3 spans 12 amino acids. V lost 5 bases and J 3 bases, leaving 11 bases between the germline ends. CDR1 and CDR2 from the germline V gene are SQVTM and ANQGSEA.

The chain couples TRBV11-2 to TRBJ2-5; D call uncertain. There are 17 residues in the CDR3. The germline gives CDR1 SGHAT, CDR2 FQNNGV. Trimming removed 2 bases at V and 2 bases at J, with 18 bases between. The CDR3 region is CASSLIREDRRQETQYF. The CDR3 nucleotides read TGTGCCAGCAGCTTAATTCGTGAGGACCGGCGGCAAGAGACCCAGTACTTC.

The table lists this clonotype with a few counts. The rearrangement links TRBV28 to TRBJ2-7, with 8 bases fitting TRBD1. V was pared by 2 bases and J by 0 bases, with 9 bases of the junction left unmatched. Germline assignment: CDR1 MDHEN and CDR2 SYDVKM. The CDR3 contains 17 residues. CDR3 coding DNA: TGTGCCAGCAGTTTACCGGGACAGGCGATGAGCTCCTACGAGCAGTACTTC. It specifies CASSLPGQAMSSYEQYF.

This chain connects TRBV12-3 or TRBV12-4 to TRBJ2-7; 11 bases are shared with TRBD2. This CDR3 spans 15 amino acids. The V segment lost 6 bases and the J segment 9 bases; nucleotides outside the gene matches: 13. In DNA, the CDR3 is TGTGCCAGCAGAGGGGTAGCGGGAGGGCAGATGAGGCAGTACTTC. It encodes CASRGVAGGQMRQYF.

This clonotype has just a few counts. This chain uses TRBV29-1 with TRBJ2-1; D possibly corresponds to TRBD1 (5 bases). Germline CDR1 is SQVTM and CDR2 is ANQGSEA. Trimming removed 6 bases from V and 13 bases from J, with 22 bases in between. This CDR3 is built from 13 residues. This chain's CDR3 is CSVESGPTDRQFF. CDR3 coding DNA: TGCAGCGTAGAGTCCGGGCCGACAGATCGTCAGTTCTTC.

In this sample, this clonotype turned up a few times. The chain employs TRBV5-5 and TRBJ1-1; 10 positions agree with TRBD1. The CDR3 contains 15 residues. Losses at the gene ends were 0 bases for V and 4 bases for J; bases not matched to a gene: 3. The germline V gene encodes CDR1 SGHKS and CDR2 YYEKEE (reference sequence). CDR3 region: CASSLEGQGSTEAFF. DNA for the CDR3: TGTGCCAGCAGCTTGGAGGGACAGGGGAGCACTGAAGCTTTCTTT.

Many counts were recorded for this clonotype. The J gene is TRBJ2-7, the V gene TRBV28; D uncertain. V lost 3 bases to trimming and J lost 5 bases, with 5 bases between them. The CDR3 is 11 residues long. Germline CDR1 and CDR2: MDHEN and SYDVKM. CDR3 bases: TGTGCCAGCAGTTTGAACGACGAGCAGTACTTC. The encoded protein is CASSLNDEQYF.

Points on this clonotype: A read error may produce the germline difference seen at one junction end. The gene calls are TRBV6-1 and TRBJ2-3; TRBD1 matches 8 bases. Germline V CDR1 and CDR2: MNHNS, SASEGT. The CDR3 is 17 amino acids. The CDR3 region has the DNA TGTACCAGCAGTCTGGAATCCGGGACAGGCCCTGGAGATACGCAGTATTTT. Protein sequence: CTSSLESGTGPGDTQYF.

The V and J genes are TRBV20-1 and TRBJ2-2; TRBD2 agrees at 9 bases. CDR3 length equals 15 residues. J lost 7 bases, V lost 2 bases, and 8 bases had no gene match. Germline V gene lookup returns CDR1 DFQATT and CDR2 SNEGSKA (reference sequence). CDR3 nucleotide sequence: TGCAGTGCTAGAAAGGCTAGCGGGGTACTCGGGGAGCTGTTTTTT. Translating gives CSARKASGVLGELFF.

This clonotype appeared a few times. The gene calls are TRBV12-5 and TRBJ2-1, with TRBD2 identical over 8 bases. Germline V gives CDR1 LGHNT, CDR2 FRNRAP. This CDR3 has 14 residues. V shed 6 bases and J 3 bases; nucleotides not matched to a gene: 4. The CDR3 loop is CASGLAGIYNEQFF. CDR3 sequence (DNA): TGTGCTAGTGGCCTAGCGGGTATCTACAATGAGCAGTTCTTC.

This clonotype was seen ten or more times. This rearrangement joins TRBV10-2 to TRBJ2-1; the D gene is possibly TRBD2 (6 bases). This CDR3 is 14 amino acids long. Trimming took off 6 bases at V and 0 bases at J, with 9 bases between the two ends. Germline V lookup: CDR1 WSHSY, CDR2 SAAADI. DNA for the CDR3: TGCGCCAGCAGAAGCGGGTACTCCTACAATGAGCAGTTCTTC. This codes for CASRSGYSYNEQFF.

In regard to this clonotype: This may be a read error, as it is one base from a much larger clone. The chain uses TRBV20-1 and TRBJ2-7; either TRBD1 or TRBD2 may fit D (6 bases each). This CDR3 is built from 13 residues. With 5 bases removed from V and 5 bases from J, the gap between germline ends came to 16 bases. The germline CDR1 and CDR2 sequences are DFQATT and SNEGSKA (reference sequence). Here the CDR3 DNA reads TGCAGTGCTTACGGGGGCGAACGTCACGAGCAGTACTTC. This gives the protein CSAYGGERHEQYF.

The rearrangement links TRBV5-5 to TRBJ1-2; 12 bases agree with TRBD1. V was pared by 2 bases and J by 8 bases, with 7 bases of the junction left unmatched. The germline CDR1 and CDR2 sequences are SGHKS and YYEKEE (reference sequence). The CDR3 covers 15 residues. The CDR3 nucleotides read TGTGCCAGCAGCTTTTCCGGGACAGGGGGCAGAGGCTACACCTTC. Protein sequence: CASSFSGTGGRGYTF.

A note on this clonotype: A junction boundary mismatches the germline segment, possibly from a read error. This chain uses TRBV24-1 with TRBJ2-5, with 7 bases that match TRBD1. The CDR3 runs 15 residues. Germline CDR1 reads KGHDR; CDR2 reads SFDVKD. The CDR3 DNA sequence: TGTGCCGCCAGTGAACCGTGGGACAGTCAAGAGACCCAGTACTTC. The encoded protein is CAASEPWDSQETQYF.

The chain joins TRBV12-3 or TRBV12-4 to TRBJ1-5; TRBD1 is a possible D gene (5 bases). The CDR3 is 15 amino acids. The V and J ends lost 5 bases and 0 bases respectively, with 11 bases between them. CDR3 in DNA: TGTGCCAGCAGTCCCTGGGGGGATAGCAATCAGCCCCAGCATTTT. It translates to CASSPWGDSNQPQHF.

This clonotype was seen ten or more times. V and J are TRBV6-1 and TRBJ2-7; D call uncertain. The ends were cut back, 2 bases at V and 0 bases at J, with 5 bases in the middle. This CDR3 has 13 amino acids. The V gene's germline CDR1 is MNHNS and CDR2 SASEGT. The CDR3 nucleotides read TGTGCCAGCAGTGAACAGGCCTCCTACGAGCAGTACTTC. Encoded protein: CASSEQASYEQYF.

The chain combines TRBV5-1 with TRBJ2-7; TRBD2 agrees at 12 bases. Trimming at V came to 1 base and at J to 1 base, leaving 3 bases not matched to a gene. This CDR3 has 16 residues. Germline V lookup: CDR1 SGHRS, CDR2 YFSETQ. The CDR3, as DNA: TGCGCCAGCAGCTTGCGGACTAGCGGGGTATCCTACGAGCAGTACTTC. Residues: CASSLRTSGVSYEQYF.

Concerning this clonotype itself: This may arise from a read error, as a much more abundant clone is one base away. The CDR3 protein is CASRESNTQETQYF. The DNA of the CDR3 is TGCGCCAGCAGGGAGTCGAATACCCAAGAGACCCAGTACTTC. V is TRBV10-2 and J is TRBJ2-5; D unresolved. CDR3 size: 14 residues. Germline V lookup: CDR1 WSHSY, CDR2 SAAADI.

This clonotype was detected ten times or more. The junction differs from germline at one of its ends, possibly a read error. V is TRBV5-1 and J is TRBJ2-7; 7 bases fit TRBD1. This CDR3 region has 15 residues. Germline CDR1 reads SGHRS; CDR2 reads YFSETQ. CDR3 bases: TGTGCCAGCAGCTTAGAGGGAAGGGGGCCCTACGAGCAGTACTTC. Translating it yields CASSLEGRGPYEQYF.

This clonotype was detected a few times. The chain recombines TRBV28 with TRBJ1-4, with D perhaps TRBD1 (5 bases). V lost 3 bases, J lost 0 bases, and 11 bases lay in between. Germline assignment: CDR1 MDHEN and CDR2 SYDVKM. CDR3 length: 16 residues. The CDR3 DNA reads as TGTGCCAGCAGTTTCGGGGGTTTTGCAACTAATGAAAAACTGTTTTTT. Its protein is CASSFGGFATNEKLFF. The complete variable domain, with remaining parts taken from reference TRBV28 and TRBJ1-4, reads DVKVTQSSRYLVKRTGEKVFLECVQDMDHENMFWYRQDPGLGLRLIYFSYDVKMKEKGDIPEGYSVSREKKERFSLILESASTNQTSMYLCASSFGGFATNEKLFFGSGTQLSVL.

This clonotype showed up just a few times. This rearrangement joins TRBV9 to TRBJ1-3; D gene unclear. Germline assignment: CDR1 SGDLS and CDR2 YYNGEE. V was clipped by 2 bases and J by 0 bases, with 12 bases between them. The CDR3 totals 16 residues. The DNA of the CDR3 is TGTGCCAGCAGCGTCGGTTTCTCTTTCTCTGGAAACACCATATATTTT. It translates to CASSVGFSFSGNTIYF. Looking up the rest from reference TRBV9 and TRBJ1-3 gives the full variable domain: DSGVTQTPKHLITATGQRVTLRCSPRSGDLSVYWYQQSLDQGLQFLIQYYNGEERAKGNILERFSAQQFPDLHSELNLSSLELGDSALYFCASSVGFSFSGNTIYFGEGSWLTVV.

The chain recombines TRBV12-3 or TRBV12-4 with TRBJ2-7; 10 nucleotides agree with TRBD1. The CDR3 spans 12 residues. The ends lost 8 bases at V and 5 bases at J; junction bases unmatched: 3. The CDR3 DNA reads TGTGCCAGCCGGGGACAGGGGCACGAGCAGTACTTC. This codes for CASRGQGHEQYF.

The chain carries TRBV5-5 and TRBJ1-6; 9 bases line up with TRBD1. The V gene end was trimmed by 3 bases and the J gene end by 5 bases; junction bases not matched to a gene: 3. Germline V gene sequence: CDR1 SGHKS, CDR2 YYEKEE (reference sequence). There are 15 residues in the CDR3. The CDR3: CASSSWDRDNSPLHF. CDR3 bases: TGTGCCAGCAGCTCGTGGGACAGGGATAATTCACCCCTCCACTTT. Looking up the rest from reference TRBV5-5 and TRBJ1-6 gives the full variable domain: DAGVTQSPTHLIKTRGQQVTLRCSPISGHKSVSWYQQVLGQGPQFIFQYYEKEERGRGNFPDRFSARQFPNYSSELNVNALLLGDSALYLCASSSWDRDNSPLHFGNGTRLTVT.

The chain joins TRBV24-1 to TRBJ2-5, with 9 bases matching TRBD1. The CDR3 runs 15 residues. Germline V lookup: CDR1 KGHDR, CDR2 SFDVKD. V lost 4 bases, J lost 4 bases, and 6 bases stayed unmatched. The CDR3 sequence is CATSDAGTGRETQYF. CDR3 in DNA: TGTGCCACCAGTGACGCCGGGACAGGGCGAGAGACCCAGTACTTC.

This clonotype was picked up a small number of times. A junction boundary mismatches the germline segment, possibly from a read error. The chain is built from TRBV12-3 or TRBV12-4 and TRBJ1-1; TRBD1 matches at 11 bases. The CDR3 covers 14 residues. The CDR3 sequence is CAGSHGQGAYEAFF. DNA of the CDR3: TGTGCCGGCAGTCATGGACAGGGGGCGTATGAAGCTTTCTTT.

The chain uses TRBV7-3 and TRBJ2-7, with D perhaps TRBD1 or TRBD2 (5 bases each). Trimming pared 1 base from V and 9 bases from J, leaving 10 bases between. From germline, CDR1 is SGHTA and CDR2 FQGTGA. The CDR3 extends over 12 amino acids. CDR3 residues: CASSLSLGPQYF. The CDR3 DNA sequence: TGTGCCAGCAGCTTAAGTCTGGGACCGCAGTACTTC. Supplemented by reference TRBV7-3 and TRBJ2-7, the full variable domain reads GAGVSQTPSNKVTEKGKYVELRCDPISGHTALYWYRQSLGQGPEFLIYFQGTGAADDSGLPNDRFFAVRPEGSVSTLKIQRTERGDSAVYLCASSLSLGPQYFGPGTRLTVT.

The chain is built from TRBV2 and TRBJ2-1, with D possibly being TRBD1 or TRBD2 (7 bases each). The CDR3 consists of 13 residues. With 7 bases removed from V and 9 bases from J, the gap between germline ends came to 16 bases. Looked up from germline, CDR1 is SNHLY and CDR2 is FYNNEI. As DNA, the CDR3 is TGTGCCAGCACCGAGGGAGGGACAGCTGAGCAGTTCTTC. As protein: CASTEGGTAEQFF.